Listed below are T cell receptor beta chains from one sample, sequenced in a study of Ad26.COV2.S vaccination and SARS-CoV-2 variants. Clones were read by immunoSEQ multiplex PCR, and TCRdb kept only the in-frame ones, dropping some. The sample carries roughly 350,000 clones, 80% to 90% recorded once. This sample comprised peripheral blood, obtained in a trial of Ad26.COV2.S vaccine versus placebo. The receptors derive from a person aged 18 to 65 who received the Ad26.COV2.S COVID-19 vaccine or a placebo. Each CDR3 is given with its conserved first and last residue. The D gene is left open where the match is weak. The size entry is marked missing in some rows and otherwise reads once, few, many or a size class.

-	TRBV6-4	-	TRBJ2-3	CASSDRGTSSTDTQYF	TGTGCCAGCAGTGATCGCGGGACTTCTAGCACAGATACGCAGTATTTT
-	TRBV5-1	-	TRBJ2-5	CASSLATIGETQYF	TGCGCCAGCAGCTTGGCGACGATAGGGGAGACCCAGTACTTC
-	TRBV7-9	-	TRBJ1-2	CASSIQQNYGYTF	TGTGCCAGCAGTATTCAGCAAAACTATGGCTACACCTTC
-	TRBV4-3	once	TRBJ2-2	CASSQDARSTGELFF	TGCGCCAGCAGCCAAGATGCAAGGTCAACCGGGGAGCTGTTTTTT
-	TRBV19	-	TRBJ1-5	CASSIGSDQPQHF	TGTGCCAGTAGTATAGGGTCAGATCAGCCCCAGCATTTT
-	TRBV10-3	-	TRBJ2-2	CAISLENRDTGELFF	TGTGCCATCAGCCTAGAGAACAGGGACACCGGGGAGCTGTTTTTT
-	TRBV29-1	few	TRBJ1-3	CSVGVGSGNTIYF	TGCAGCGTCGGGGTGGGGTCTGGAAACACCATATATTTT
-	TRBV7-9	-	TRBJ2-3	CASSPRRGFDTQYF	TGTGCCAGCAGCCCCCGGCGGGGTTTCGATACGCAGTATTTT
TRBD1	TRBV28	once	TRBJ1-1	CASSLGRTGEDTEAFF	TGTGCCAGCAGTTTAGGGAGAACAGGGGAGGACACTGAAGCTTTCTTT
-	TRBV5-6	-	TRBJ1-6	CASSGVAGPYNSPLHF	TGTGCCAGCAGCGGGGTGGCAGGGCCTTATAATTCACCCCTCCACTTT
-	TRBV28	-	TRBJ1-1	CASSLSDRQAFF	TGTGCCAGCAGTTTATCGGACAGACAAGCTTTCTTT
-	TRBV18	-	TRBJ2-6	CASSPYEGANVLTF	TGTGCCAGCTCACCCTATGAGGGGGCCAACGTCCTGACTTTC
-	TRBV7-2	-	TRBJ1-4	CASSPRALNEKLFF	TGTGCCAGCAGCCCGAGGGCCCTAAATGAAAAACTGTTTTTT
-	TRBV12-3/TRBV12-4	-	TRBJ1-1	CASTRLRGSAFF	TGTGCCAGCACCCGACTTAGGGGCTCAGCTTTCTTT
-	TRBV19	-	TRBJ1-2	CASSIQTYGANYGYTF	TGTGCCAGTAGTATACAGACGTACGGAGCTAACTATGGCTACACCTTC
-	TRBV28	once	TRBJ1-6	CASSMTASNSPLHF	TGTGCCAGCAGCATGACAGCCTCTAATTCACCCCTCCACTTT
-	TRBV4-3	-	TRBJ2-5	CASSQRDPRYQETQYF	TGCGCCAGCAGCCAGCGGGACCCAAGGTACCAAGAGACCCAGTACTTC
-	TRBV30	-	TRBJ2-1	CAWGTEGQLYNEQFF	TGTGCCTGGGGGACTGAGGGACAGTTGTACAATGAGCAGTTCTTC
-	TRBV12-2	-	TRBJ2-5	CASRPSGPIGTQYF	TGTGCAAGTCGCCCCAGTGGACCGATCGGGACCCAGTACTTC
-	TRBV3-1/TRBV3-2	-	TRBJ1-6	CASSKSESRGSPLHF	TGTGCCAGCAGCAAAAGCGAAAGTCGTGGTTCACCCCTCCACTTT
-	TRBV7-3	-	TRBJ1-1	CASSPSTMNTEAFF	TGTGCCAGCAGCCCCTCAACTATGAACACTGAAGCTTTCTTT
TRBD1	TRBV3-1/TRBV3-2	-	TRBJ1-2	CASSQPQGGGYTF	TGTGCCAGCAGCCAACCTCAGGGGGGCGGCTACACCTTC